This T cell receptor (beta chain) was found in a study of CD8+ T cells in alopecia areata. General study results and limits: Patients shared TCRs less clearly than mice did, possibly owing to HLA.

RNA was isolated and reverse transcribed to cDNA, the sequencing template. Sequencing used immunoSEQ multiplex PCR; TCRdb keeps in-frame clones, though not all of them. The repertoire includes 150,000 or so clones, approximately 45% of them detected once, and 6.5% to 7.5% sits in the top ten. A word on this clone: Antigen unknown.

Trimming cost V 3 bases and J 6 bases; bases outside gene matches: 11. The CDR3 has 16 residues. CDR1 is SGHRS, CDR2 YFSETQ, per germline. The source of this sequence is a human donor with alopecia areata. Input material: CD4+ T cells sorted from blood. The gene calls are TRBV5-1 and TRBJ2-1; 8 nucleotides match TRBD1. The CDR3 reads CASSSTGVGVANEQFF. In DNA form, the CDR3 reads TGCGCCAGCAGCTCGACAGGGGTGGGGGTTGCCAATGAGCAGTTCTTC.